This TCR beta chain was recorded in a study of OX40 agonist ivuxolimab in advanced cancers. Overall study: An agonistic human IgG2 monoclonal antibody against OX40 (CD134) was given.

This CDR3 region has 18 residues. Germline V CDR1 and CDR2: SGHRS, YFSETQ. V was shortened by 4 bases and J by 3 bases, with 25 bases between the two germline ends. TCRdb's copy holds only in-frame clones and misses some; the assay was immunoSEQ multiplex PCR. In the table there are approximately 73,000 clones, about 90% of which are singletons. General study results and limits: Researchers did not determine the expanded peripheral T cells' antigen specificity. Averaging showed that CD8+ T cells had more expanded clones than CD4+ did.

Points on this clone: Its antigen is not identified.

This specimen consisted of CD4+ or CD8+ T cells sorted from blood, obtained in a trial of the OX40 agonist ivuxolimab. The V gene is TRBV5-1, the J gene TRBJ1-1; no definite D call. The clonotype was recovered from an adult with an advanced solid tumor such as melanoma, head and neck, liver or kidney cancer. The CDR3 sequence is CASSRFRDRALAYTEAFF. The DNA of the CDR3 is TGCGCCAGCAGCCGCTTCAGAGACCGAGCTCTTGCATACACTGAAGCTTTCTTT.